This T cell receptor beta chain was observed in a study of post-analysis software for immune sequencing data. Study-wide results and caveats: A handful of TRBV segments were significantly more frequent in patients than in controls. TRBV5-6, TRBV5-1 and TRBV20-1 were among these segments. Normalized Chao1 diversity in multiple sclerosis patients fell significantly below that of controls.

cDNA libraries for TCR beta contained unique molecular identifiers. A single record per CDR3 protein comes from TCRdb applying MiXCR to the PCR reads. The profile shows 380,000 or so distinct CDR3 sequences, 30% to 45% of them singletons. This clonotype occurred a few times. Antigen unknown. Trimming left V 5 bases short and J 9 bases short, with 14 bases between. This CDR3 is built from 14 residues. The sequenced material came from blood. The chain recombines TRBV12-3 or TRBV12-4 with TRBJ1-6, with D tentatively TRBD1 (5 bases). This clonotype was sampled from a girl aged 10-17 years with multiple sclerosis. This CDR3 is CASSLGVRSSPLHF. As DNA, the CDR3 is TGTGCCAGCAGTCTAGGGGTAAGAAGTTCACCCCTCCACTTT.